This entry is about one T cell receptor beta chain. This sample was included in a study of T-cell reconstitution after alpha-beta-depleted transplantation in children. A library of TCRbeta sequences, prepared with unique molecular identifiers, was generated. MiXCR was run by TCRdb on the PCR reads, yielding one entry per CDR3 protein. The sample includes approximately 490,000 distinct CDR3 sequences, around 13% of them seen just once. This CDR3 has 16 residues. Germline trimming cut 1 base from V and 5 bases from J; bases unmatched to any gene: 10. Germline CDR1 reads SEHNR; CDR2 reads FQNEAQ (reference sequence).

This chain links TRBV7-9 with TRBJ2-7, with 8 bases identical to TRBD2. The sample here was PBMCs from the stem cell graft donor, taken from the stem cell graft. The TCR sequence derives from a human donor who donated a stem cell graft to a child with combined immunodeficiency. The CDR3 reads CASSLGSRRAGDEQYF. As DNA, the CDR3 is TGTGCCAGCAGCTTAGGGTCCCGTAGAGCGGGAGACGAGCAGTACTTC.